In its sample, the clone carrying this TCR beta chain was seen many times. The entry originates in a study of read filtering for tumor transcriptome and immune sequencing. For the study at large: R-ISS stage counts were under 10 for I, more than 15 for II, 6 or 7 for III. Per sample, TCR-region reads ranged about 4.05 to 11 million by IR-seq, roughly 75 to 1273 by RNA-seq.

Bone marrow was sampled from every patient at the time of active disease. Trimming stripped 1 base from V and 6 bases from J, with 9 bases between. The CDR3 consists of 13 residues. Molecular barcoded adaptors covering alpha/delta and beta/gamma chains were used on approximately 400 ng RNA. A single record per CDR3 protein comes from TCRdb applying MiXCR to the reads. Of 100,000 to 150,000 distinct CDR3 sequences listed, 13% are singletons. The sequence came from a donor at least 40 years old with multiple myeloma. The chain couples TRBV12-3 or TRBV12-4 to TRBJ1-1, with D perhaps matching TRBD1 (6 bases). The sample consisted of a population of CD138-negative cells sorted from bone marrow. CDR3 coding DNA: TGTGCCAGCAGTTTAGTAAGACAGGCTGAAGCTTTCTTT. It translates to CASSLVRQAEAFF.